The following is a T cell receptor beta chain sequence with its context. No antigen is known for it. The data originate from a study of monozygotic twins with inflammatory bowel disease. Study results and caveats: IBD patients displayed reduced TCRbeta diversity (inverse Simpson) when set against healthy co-twins. Different T cell subtypes could not be distinguished.

From the 5' RACE reads, TCRdb lists one entry per CDR3 protein and no DNA. The sample is made up of around 410,000 distinct CDR3 sequences, and the top ten hold more than 2% of it. The germline V gene encodes CDR1 KGHDR and CDR2 SFDVKD. The CDR3 runs to 13 residues. Sequencing was performed on blood. The chain is built from TRBV24-1 and TRBJ2-7. The receptor comes from a human donor with ulcerative colitis or Crohn's disease, or a healthy co-twin of an affected twin (not recorded which). The chain's CDR3 is CATSGAGAHEQYF.